This TCR beta chain originates from a study of coeliac disease. Study results and limitations: According to the authors, this method cannot detect gliadin-specific T cells in an unbiased way.

The CDR3 has 13 amino acids. Trimming left V 6 bases short and J 0 bases short, with 9 bases between. Germline V gene lookup returns CDR1 MNHNS and CDR2 SASEGT. The table came from immunoSEQ multiplex PCR; TCRdb's copy has only in-frame clones and leaves some out. The data show almost 4,000 clones, 50% to 60% seen once. Turning to this clone: Its matching antigen is unknown.

This TCR was recovered from a man aged 65-85 years without celiac disease. Input material: lymphocytes from the gut lamina propria. J is TRBJ2-7 and V is TRBV6-1; tentatively, D is TRBD2 (5 bases). The CDR3 nucleotides are TGTGCCAGCAGACGGGATGCCTCCTACGAGCAGTACTTC. Translated, it gives CASRRDASYEQYF.